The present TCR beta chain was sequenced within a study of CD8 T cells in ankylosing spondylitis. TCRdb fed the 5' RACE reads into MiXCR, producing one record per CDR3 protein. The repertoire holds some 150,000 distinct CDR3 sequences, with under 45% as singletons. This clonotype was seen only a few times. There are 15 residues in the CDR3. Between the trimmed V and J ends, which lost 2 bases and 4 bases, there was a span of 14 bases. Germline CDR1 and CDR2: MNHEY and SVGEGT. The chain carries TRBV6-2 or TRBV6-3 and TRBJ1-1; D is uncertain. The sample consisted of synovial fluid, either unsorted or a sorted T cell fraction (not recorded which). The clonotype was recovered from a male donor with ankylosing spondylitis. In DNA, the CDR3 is TGTGCCAGCAGTTACCCCCCTGGGATGAGCACTGAAGCTTTCTTT. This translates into CASSYPPGMSTEAFF.